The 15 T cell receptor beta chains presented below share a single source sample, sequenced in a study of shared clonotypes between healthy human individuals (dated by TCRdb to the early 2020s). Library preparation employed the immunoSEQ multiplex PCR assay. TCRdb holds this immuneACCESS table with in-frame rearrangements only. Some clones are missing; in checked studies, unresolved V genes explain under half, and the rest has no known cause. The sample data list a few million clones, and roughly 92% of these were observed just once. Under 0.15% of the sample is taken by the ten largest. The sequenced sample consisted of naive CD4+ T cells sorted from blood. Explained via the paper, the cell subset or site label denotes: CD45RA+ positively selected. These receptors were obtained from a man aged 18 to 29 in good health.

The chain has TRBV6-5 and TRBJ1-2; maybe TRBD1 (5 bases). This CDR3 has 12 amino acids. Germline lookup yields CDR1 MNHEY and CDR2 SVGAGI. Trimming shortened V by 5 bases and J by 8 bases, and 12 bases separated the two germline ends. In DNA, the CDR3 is TGTGCCAGCAGTCAGACAGCTGGCGGCTACACCTTC. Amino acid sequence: CASSQTAGGYTF.

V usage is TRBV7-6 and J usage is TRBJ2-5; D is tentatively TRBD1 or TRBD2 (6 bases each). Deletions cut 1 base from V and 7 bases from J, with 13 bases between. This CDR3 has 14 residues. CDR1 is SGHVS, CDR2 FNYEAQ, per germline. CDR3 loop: CASSLVGGPGTQYF. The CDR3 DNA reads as TGTGCCAGCAGCTTAGTTGGGGGGCCAGGGACCCAGTACTTC.

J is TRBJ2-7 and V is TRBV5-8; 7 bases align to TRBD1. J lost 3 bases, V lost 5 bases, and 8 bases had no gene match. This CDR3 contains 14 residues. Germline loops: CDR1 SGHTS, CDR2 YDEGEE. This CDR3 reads CASRTGVSYYEQYF. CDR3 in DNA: TGTGCCAGCAGAACAGGGGTATCCTACTACGAGCAGTACTTC.

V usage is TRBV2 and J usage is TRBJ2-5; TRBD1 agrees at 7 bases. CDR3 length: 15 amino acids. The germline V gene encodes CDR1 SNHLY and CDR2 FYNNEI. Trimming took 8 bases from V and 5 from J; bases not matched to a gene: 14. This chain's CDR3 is CASPTPGQGEETQYF. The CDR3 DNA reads TGTGCCAGCCCAACTCCTGGGCAGGGGGAGGAGACCCAGTACTTC.

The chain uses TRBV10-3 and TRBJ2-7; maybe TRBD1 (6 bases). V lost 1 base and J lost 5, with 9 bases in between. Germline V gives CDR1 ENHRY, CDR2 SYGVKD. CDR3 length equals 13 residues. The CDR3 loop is CAISEFRGNEQYF. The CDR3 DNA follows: TGTGCCATCAGTGAGTTCAGGGGTAACGAGCAGTACTTC.

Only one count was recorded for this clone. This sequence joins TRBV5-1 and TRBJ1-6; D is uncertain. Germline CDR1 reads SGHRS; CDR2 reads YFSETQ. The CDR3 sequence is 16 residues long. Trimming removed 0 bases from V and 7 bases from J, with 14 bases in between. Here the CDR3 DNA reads TGCGCCAGCAGCTTGGATTCCACCCCTGGCAATTCACCCCTCCACTTT. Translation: CASSLDSTPGNSPLHF.

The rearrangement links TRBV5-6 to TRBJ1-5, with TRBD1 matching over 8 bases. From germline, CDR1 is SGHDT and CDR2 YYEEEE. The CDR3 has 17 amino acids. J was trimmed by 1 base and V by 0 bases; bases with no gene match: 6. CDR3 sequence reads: CASSLALTGVSNQPQHF. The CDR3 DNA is TGTGCCAGCAGCTTGGCCCTGACAGGGGTGAGCAATCAGCCCCAGCATTTT.

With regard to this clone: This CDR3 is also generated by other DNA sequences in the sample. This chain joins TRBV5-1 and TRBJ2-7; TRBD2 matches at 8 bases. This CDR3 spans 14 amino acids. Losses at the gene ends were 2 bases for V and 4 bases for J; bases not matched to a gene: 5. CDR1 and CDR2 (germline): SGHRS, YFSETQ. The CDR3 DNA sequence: TGCGCCAGCAGCTTATCCGGGACTAGGTACGAGCAGTACTTC. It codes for CASSLSGTRYEQYF.

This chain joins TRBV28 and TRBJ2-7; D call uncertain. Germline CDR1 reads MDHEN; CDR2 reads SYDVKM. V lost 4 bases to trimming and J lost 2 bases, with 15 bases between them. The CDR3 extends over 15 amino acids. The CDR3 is CASSSPTKVTYEQYF. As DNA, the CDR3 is TGTGCCAGCAGTTCCCCTACAAAGGTTACCTACGAGCAGTACTTC.

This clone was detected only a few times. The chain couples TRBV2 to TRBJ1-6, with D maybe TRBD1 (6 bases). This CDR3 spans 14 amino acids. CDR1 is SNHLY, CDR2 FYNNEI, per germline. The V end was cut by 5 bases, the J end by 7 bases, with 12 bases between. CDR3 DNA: TGTGCCAGCAGTAGGTCAGGGACAAATTCACCCCTCCACTTT. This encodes CASSRSGTNSPLHF.

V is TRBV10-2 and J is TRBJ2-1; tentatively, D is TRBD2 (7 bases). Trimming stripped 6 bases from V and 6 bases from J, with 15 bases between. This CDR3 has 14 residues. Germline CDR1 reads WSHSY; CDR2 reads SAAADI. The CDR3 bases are TGCGCCAGCAGAAAAGGGGGGGACTCCAATGAGCAGTTCTTC. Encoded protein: CASRKGGDSNEQFF.

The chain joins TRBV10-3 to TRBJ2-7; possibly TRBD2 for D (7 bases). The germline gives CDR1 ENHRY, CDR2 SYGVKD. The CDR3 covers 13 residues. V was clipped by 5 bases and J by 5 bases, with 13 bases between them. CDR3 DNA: TGTGCCATCAGTAAAGGGGGGGAGGACGAGCAGTACTTC. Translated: CAISKGGEDEQYF.

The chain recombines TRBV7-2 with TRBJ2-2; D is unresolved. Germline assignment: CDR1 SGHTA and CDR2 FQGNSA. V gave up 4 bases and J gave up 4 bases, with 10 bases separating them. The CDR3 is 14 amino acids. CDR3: CASSSIWSTGELFF. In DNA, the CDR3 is TGTGCCAGCAGCTCGATATGGTCCACCGGGGAGCTGTTTTTT.

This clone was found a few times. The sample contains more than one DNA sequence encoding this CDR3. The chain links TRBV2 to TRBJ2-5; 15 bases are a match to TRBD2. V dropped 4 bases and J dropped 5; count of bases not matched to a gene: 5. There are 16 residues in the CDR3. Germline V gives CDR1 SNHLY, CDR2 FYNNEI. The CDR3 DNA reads TGTGCCAGCAGTGGCGGACTAGCGGGGGGGCAGGAGACCCAGTACTTC. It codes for CASSGGLAGGQETQYF.

This CDR3 is CASSLEGGARVDEQYF. The CDR3 DNA follows: TGCGCCAGCAGCTTGGAAGGAGGGGCCAGGGTGGACGAGCAGTACTTC. The chain recombines TRBV5-1 with TRBJ2-7, with D perhaps matching TRBD2 (6 bases). The CDR3 spans 16 residues. V was trimmed by 0 bases and J by 5 bases, leaving 18 bases between them. The germline gives CDR1 SGHRS, CDR2 YFSETQ.